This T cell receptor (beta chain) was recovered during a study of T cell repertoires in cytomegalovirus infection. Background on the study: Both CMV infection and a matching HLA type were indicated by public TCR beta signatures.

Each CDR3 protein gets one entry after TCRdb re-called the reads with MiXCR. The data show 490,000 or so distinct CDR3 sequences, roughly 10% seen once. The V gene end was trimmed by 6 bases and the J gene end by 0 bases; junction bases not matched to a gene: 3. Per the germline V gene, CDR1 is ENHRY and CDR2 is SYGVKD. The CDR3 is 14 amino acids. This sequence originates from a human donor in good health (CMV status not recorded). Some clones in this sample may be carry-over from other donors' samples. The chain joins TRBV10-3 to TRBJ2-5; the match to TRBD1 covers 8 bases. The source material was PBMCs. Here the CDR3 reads CAIRSDRDQETQYF. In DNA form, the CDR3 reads TGTGCCATCAGATCGGACAGGGACCAAGAGACCCAGTACTTC.